The clone carrying this TCR beta chain was seen only once. In Seattle, patients joined the study during active infection and were tracked longitudinally. These data belong to a study of blood T cell repertoires in COVID-19. Study information: The United States, Italy and Spain were the sources of the acute and convalescent COVID-19 samples.

The germline gives CDR1 SNHLY, CDR2 FYNNEI. This CDR3 spans 15 amino acids. The ends were cut back, 8 bases at V and 0 bases at J, with 13 bases in the middle. How the authors handled the data: Estimation of nucleated cell counts was performed using reference gene primer amplification. The data were produced by immunoSEQ multiplex PCR, yet TCRdb's version contains in-frame clones alone and is incomplete. V, J and clone size reflect that table, while D and trimming were determined from the DNA. The table records 330,000 or so clones, over 85% of them present only once. The J gene is TRBJ1-4, the V gene TRBV2; a possible D gene is TRBD1 (5 bases). The material sequenced was peripheral blood. The source of this sequence is a woman aged 55-75 years with COVID-19, enrolled during active disease. For the CDR3, the DNA is TGTGCCAGCGGCGGGACTCTCGCAACTAATGAAAAACTGTTTTTT. Translated: CASGGTLATNEKLFF.